The 10 T cell receptor beta chains below were found in one sample sequenced in a study of shared clonotypes between healthy human individuals. Using immunoSEQ multiplex PCR, the repertoire was profiled, and TCRdb retains in-frame clones only, with some absent. The sample carries 2 million to 2.5 million clones, roughly 93% recorded once. The specimen sequenced was naive CD4+ T cells from PBMCs. Documented subset: CD45RA+ positively selected. The receptors here all came from a man aged 18 to 35 in good health. Some clones in this sample may be carry-over from other donors' samples.

The chain combines TRBV28 with TRBJ1-6, with D unclear. V lost 6 bases, J lost 1 base, and 16 bases lay in between. The CDR3 is made up of 17 amino acids. Germline V gives CDR1 MDHEN, CDR2 SYDVKM. This chain's CDR3 is CASRKPWLESYNSPLHF. Written as DNA, the CDR3 is TGTGCCAGCAGGAAACCGTGGTTGGAGTCCTATAATTCACCCCTCCACTTT.

The chain links TRBV19 to TRBJ1-4; D is uncertain. The CDR3 covers 14 residues. The germline gives CDR1 LNHDA, CDR2 SQIVND (reference sequence). Trimming removed 6 bases from V and 7 bases from J, with 15 bases in between. CDR3 amino acids: CASRTSSSSEKLFF. CDR3 in DNA: TGTGCCAGTAGGACCAGCAGTAGTTCTGAAAAACTGTTTTTT.

V is TRBV11-2 and J is TRBJ2-7; 9 positions match TRBD1. CDR3 size: 18 residues. Germline V gives CDR1 SGHAT, CDR2 FQNNGV. Germline trimming cut 6 bases from V and 1 base from J; bases unmatched to any gene: 16. The CDR3 loop is CASRPVNKDRGLSYEQYF. The CDR3 DNA is TGTGCCAGCAGACCCGTAAACAAGGACAGGGGACTATCCTACGAGCAGTACTTC.

The rearrangement uses TRBV4-3 and TRBJ2-7; 7 nucleotides align to TRBD2. CDR3 length: 16 residues. Germline trimming cut 4 bases from V and 0 bases from J; bases unmatched to any gene: 9. Germline-derived CDR1 and CDR2 are LGHNA and YSLEER. CDR3 sequence: CASSRQSGTSSYEQYF. The CDR3 DNA follows: TGCGCCAGCAGCCGCCAGAGCGGGACTTCCTCCTACGAGCAGTACTTC.

In regard to this clone: Other DNA sequences in this specimen translate into the identical CDR3. The chain combines TRBV5-1 with TRBJ2-3, with 9 bases identical to TRBD1. Germline CDR1 is SGHRS and CDR2 is YFSETQ. The CDR3 sequence is 14 residues long. V was pared by 3 bases and J by 3 bases, with 2 bases of the junction left unmatched. CDR3 loop: CASSSGQGTDTQYF. The CDR3 region has the DNA TGCGCCAGCAGCTCGGGACAGGGTACAGATACGCAGTATTTT.

This clone came up once. J is TRBJ2-1 and V is TRBV10-3; 11 bases line up with TRBD2. In germline, CDR1 is ENHRY, CDR2 SYGVKD. The CDR3 runs to 15 residues. The V and J ends lost 8 bases and 10 bases, in that order; junction bases with no gene match: 13. The CDR3 spells CAISPGTSGPGEQFF. The DNA of the CDR3 is TGTGCCATCTCCCCAGGGACTAGCGGACCAGGGGAGCAGTTCTTC.

The chain couples TRBV7-2 to TRBJ2-3; possible D gene TRBD1, 5 bases. The CDR3 totals 16 residues. Germline V gives CDR1 SGHTA, CDR2 FQGNSA. Trimming removed 1 base at V and 1 base at J, with 12 bases between. This CDR3 is CASSLVGAVRTDTQYF. CDR3 nucleotides: TGTGCCAGCAGCTTAGTTGGGGCGGTACGCACAGATACGCAGTATTTT. Complete variable domain (other parts from reference TRBV7-2 and TRBJ2-3): GAGVSQSPSNKVTEKGKDVELRCDPISGHTALYWYRQSLGQGLEFLIYFQGNSAPDKSGLPSDRFSAERTGGSVSTLTIQRTQQEDSAVYLCASSLVGAVRTDTQYFGPGTRLTVL.

The chain is built from TRBV6-1 and TRBJ2-3, with D uncertain. V shed 5 bases and J shed 3 bases, with 9 bases lying between them. Germline values: CDR1 MNHNS, CDR2 SASEGT. This CDR3 spans 13 amino acids. The CDR3 here is CASSRSLTDTQYF. The CDR3 coding sequence is TGTGCCAGCAGTAGGTCGTTGACAGATACGCAGTATTTT.

In its sample, this clone was seen once. The CDR3: CASGLVGTRATGELFF. The CDR3 DNA is TGTGCTAGTGGTTTGGTAGGGACTAGAGCCACCGGGGAGCTGTTTTTT. The chain recombines TRBV12-5 with TRBJ2-2, with 8 bases lining up with TRBD2. The CDR3 loop spans 16 amino acids. CDR1 is LGHNT, CDR2 FRNRAP, per germline. The trim removed 0 bases at V and 4 bases at J, leaving 4 bases unmatched.

The gene calls are TRBV4-1 and TRBJ1-3; D is possibly TRBD1 (5 bases). CDR1 is MGHRA, CDR2 YSYEKL, per germline. The CDR3 consists of 13 residues. The V and J ends lost 1 base and 4 bases respectively, with 5 bases between them. The CDR3 DNA reads TGCGCCAGCAGCCAAGGGGGCGGAAACACCATATATTTT. It specifies CASSQGGGNTIYF.